The following is a TCR beta chain sequence with its context. The antigen remains unidentified. In alopecia areata patients, both lesional scalp punch biopsies and peripheral blood were collected. T lymphocytes (CD4+ and CD8+) were sorted from PBMCs. This record comes from a study of CD8+ T cells in alopecia areata. The ends lost 4 bases at V and 2 bases at J; junction bases unmatched: 7. The germline gives CDR1 MNHEY, CDR2 SMNVEV (reference sequence). This CDR3 region has 16 residues. Study-wide points: Clonality in lesional scalp, especially alopecia totalis/universalis, exceeded that of normal scalp.

RNA, once extracted, was reverse transcribed into cDNA for use as the sequencing template. The table came from immunoSEQ multiplex PCR; TCRdb's copy has only in-frame clones and leaves some out. The sample shows about 110,000 clones, over 55% of them seen only once. Sequenced material: NKG2D-low CD8+ T cells sorted from blood. The TCR originated in a human donor with alopecia areata. The J gene is TRBJ2-2, the V gene TRBV27; the match to TRBD1 covers 7 bases. The CDR3 DNA reads as TGTGCCAGCAGTTACAGGGGACAGAAAAACACCGGGGAGCTGTTTTTT. This gives the protein CASSYRGQKNTGELFF.